A selection of T cell receptor beta chains follows, all from one sample in a study of T cell repertoires and leukemia-associated antigens. For these receptors, no antigen is known. TCRdb itself ran the 5' RACE reads through MiXCR, one entry per CDR3 protein. The sample has 11,000 or so distinct CDR3 sequences; under 50% are singletons. The sequenced material came from CD3+ T cells sorted from blood and cultured. All receptors come from a female donor in good health. The CDR3 runs from the conserved cysteine through the conserved F or W. The D gene is left open where the match is weak. A row's size may be missing; if present it is once, few, many or a size class.

>TRBD2|TRBJ2-7|TRBV11-1|medium-sized
TGTGCCAGCAGCCCGTGGCAGCTATTACAACTAGCGGGAGGCTGGTGTTGTTCCTACGAGCAGTACTTC
CASSPWQLLQLAGGWCCSYEQYF
>.|TRBJ2-1|TRBV29-1|.
TGCAGCGTTGAATCCGGGATTTTGGATGAGCAGTTCTTC
CSVESGILDEQFF
>TRBD2|TRBJ2-7|TRBV20-1|.
TGCAGTGCTAGAACGGGACTAGCGGATTCCTACGAGCAGTACTTC
CSARTGLADSYEQYF
>.|TRBJ2-1|TRBV11-2|.
TGTGCCAGCAGCTTAGAACGAGGTCGGGGGAGGAGGGATGAGCAGTTCTTC
CASSLERGRGRRDEQFF
>.|TRBJ2-7|TRBV11-2|few
TGTGCCAGCAGCTTAGAACAGGGCTCCTACGAGCAGTACTTC
CASSLEQGSYEQYF
>.|TRBJ2-7|TRBV5-1|.
TGCGCCAGCAGCCCGGCGAGGGGGGCGGCGTTAGGCGAGCAGTACTTC
CASSPARGAALGEQYF
>TRBD1|TRBJ1-1|TRBV9|.
TGTGCCAGCAGCCCCCGGACAGGGGACACTGAAGCTTTCTTT
CASSPRTGDTEAFF
>.|TRBJ1-2|TRBV5-1|.
TGCGCCAGCAGCCGCCCGGGACAAAACTATGGCTACACCTTC
CASSRPGQNYGYTF
>.|TRBJ2-3|TRBV6-1|many
TGTGCCAGCAGTGAAGCGGGACGGCCGGCGGATACGCAGTATTTT
CASSEAGRPADTQYF
>TRBD2|TRBJ2-1|TRBV20-1|.
TGCAGCCCCCTAGCGGGAGGAATCAATGAGCAGTTCTTC
CSPLAGGINEQFF
>.|TRBJ2-1|TRBV7-3|medium-sized
TGTGCCAGCAGCTTAATACCCGACAATGAGCAGTTCTTC
CASSLIPDNEQFF
>.|TRBJ2-3|TRBV7-8|few
TGTGCCAGCAGCTTCCAGGGCCCAGATACGCAGTATTTT
CASSFQGPDTQYF
>.|TRBJ2-7|TRBV7-8|.
TGTGCCAGCAGCTTAGCGGGGACCTACTACGAGCAGTACTTC
CASSLAGTYYEQYF
>.|TRBJ1-1|TRBV11-2|medium-sized
TGTGCCAGCAGCCTCGGCGAGAGCACTGAAGCTTTCTTT
CASSLGESTEAFF
>.|TRBJ1-4|TRBV30|.
TGTGCCTGGAGTCACGCACAGGGAGGAAAACTGTTTTTT
CAWSHAQGGKLFF
>.|TRBJ2-5|TRBV10-3|.
TGTGCCATCAGGGCCATCGGTCTGCCGGAGACCCAGTACTTC
CAIRAIGLPETQYF
>TRBD2|TRBJ2-4|TRBV4-1|.
TGCGCCAGCAGCCAACTAGCGGGGGGGTGGGCCAAAAACATTCAGTACTTC
CASSQLAGGWAKNIQYF
>.|TRBJ2-7|TRBV18|.
TGTGCCAGCTCACCGACCCTCGACTCCTACGAGCAGTACTTC
CASSPTLDSYEQYF
>TRBD2|TRBJ2-1|TRBV24-1|.
TGTGCCACCAGTGACCTAGCGGGAGACGACCCAAATGAGCAGTTCTTC
CATSDLAGDDPNEQFF
>TRBD1|TRBJ1-6|TRBV6-2/TRBV6-3|many
TGTGCCAGCAGCACTCCGGGACAGGGATATTCACCCCTCCACTTT
CASSTPGQGYSPLHF
>TRBD1|TRBJ2-2|TRBV4-3|.
TGCGCCAGCAGCCAAGAAACGGGGACAGGGGCCGGGGAGCTGTTTTTT
CASSQETGTGAGELFF
>.|TRBJ2-1|TRBV18|medium-sized
TGTGCCAGCTCACCACCAGGGCTGGATGAGCAGTTCTTC
CASSPPGLDEQFF
>TRBD2|TRBJ2-3|TRBV5-1|few
TGCGCCAGCAGAGGACTAGCGGGACCCTTAGATACGCAGTATTTT
CASRGLAGPLDTQYF
>TRBD2|TRBJ2-1|TRBV9|.
TGTGCCAGCAGCGCGCCTAGCGGGAGATCCTACAATGAGCAGCTCTTC
CASSAPSGRSYNEQLF
>.|TRBJ2-3|TRBV10-2|.
TGCGCCAGCAAGGGGGGGAATACGCAGTATTTT
CASKGGNTQYF
>.|TRBJ2-3|TRBV5-1|.
TGCGCCAGCAGCGCGGATACAGGGAGGACAGATACGCAGTATTTT
CASSADTGRTDTQYF
>.|TRBJ2-7|TRBV20-1|many
TGCAGTGCTAGAGCCCCGACCGAGCCCTACGAGCAGTACTTC
CSARAPTEPYEQYF
>TRBD2|TRBJ2-3|TRBV6-5|medium-sized
TGTGCCAGCAGTTTCGGACTAGCCACAGATACGCAGTATTTT
CASSFGLATDTQYF
>.|TRBJ2-7|TRBV18|few
TGTGCCAGCTCACCCCCGGCTACCTCCTACGAGCAGTACTTC
CASSPPATSYEQYF
>.|TRBJ2-3|TRBV5-1|many
TGCGCCAGCAGCTCCCGACAGAACACAGATACGCAGTATTTT
CASSSRQNTDTQYF
>.|TRBJ2-5|TRBV5-1|.
TGCGCCAGCAGCCGACGGCCCCAAGAGACCCAGTACTTC
CASSRRPQETQYF
>.|TRBJ2-6|TRBV6-2/TRBV6-3|many
TGTGCCAGCAGTTACCGGGTCTCTGGGGCCAACGTCCTGACTTTC
CASSYRVSGANVLTF
>.|TRBJ2-5|TRBV12-3/TRBV12-4|medium-sized
TGTGCCAGTAAACTAGGGGGACCTCAAGAGACCCAGTACTTC
CASKLGGPQETQYF
>.|TRBJ2-5|TRBV5-1|.
.
CASSLVAAGASETQYF
>.|TRBJ2-7|TRBV20-1|.
TGCAGTGCTCCCCAGGACTACTCCTACGAGCAGTACTTC
CSAPQDYSYEQYF
>.|TRBJ1-6|TRBV11-2|.
TGTGCCAGCAGCTCACCCCTCCACTTT
CASSSPLHF
>TRBD2|TRBJ2-1|TRBV12-3/TRBV12-4|.
TGTGCCAGCAGTCCAACGATGGGGACTAGCGGGAGCTATGAGCAGTTCTTC
CASSPTMGTSGSYEQFF
>TRBD1|TRBJ2-1|TRBV5-1|.
TGCGCCAGCAGCTTGGCCGGGACAGGGGGTGACAATGAGCAGTTCTTC
CASSLAGTGGDNEQFF
>TRBD2|TRBJ2-7|TRBV20-1|few
TGCAGTGCTAGAGCTGCACTAGCGGGTGACGACTACGAGCAGTACTTC
CSARAALAGDDYEQYF
>TRBD2|TRBJ2-7|TRBV20-1|.
TGCAGTGCTAGAGTTCGGGCTAGCGGATCCTACGAGCAGTACTTC
CSARVRASGSYEQYF
>TRBD2|TRBJ2-3|TRBV20-1|.
TGCAGTGCTAGAGATCTGGCTAGCGGGAAAGTCACAGGTACGCAGTATTTT
CSARDLASGKVTGTQYF
>.|TRBJ2-5|TRBV18|.
TGTGCCAGCTCACCCCCCGGACAGCAGCGGTTGACCCAGTACTTC
CASSPPGQQRLTQYF
>.|TRBJ1-6|TRBV20-1|.
TGCAGTGCTAGAGCCGTGATAAAAGATAGTTCACCCCTCCACTTT
CSARAVIKDSSPLHF
>TRBD2|TRBJ2-3|TRBV5-1|few
TGCGCCAGCAGCTTCCTAGCGGGAGGAGGTGCAGATACGCAGTATTTT
CASSFLAGGGADTQYF
>.|TRBJ1-6|TRBV18|medium-sized
TGTGCCAGCTCACCAGGCCCCTCCTCGGCTCGGGCACCCCTCCACTTT
CASSPGPSSARAPLHF
>.|TRBJ1-4|TRBV12-3/TRBV12-4|.
TGTGCCAGCAATTTTTCGTCAACTAATGAAAAACTGTTTTTT
CASNFSSTNEKLFF
>.|TRBJ2-6|TRBV6-4|many
TGTGCCAGCACCAACGGGTCTGGGGCCAACGTCCTGACTTTC
CASTNGSGANVLTF
>.|TRBJ2-3|TRBV27|few
TGTGCCAGCAGTTTACGCGTAGGGGCGGTCAAAGATACGCAGTATTTT
CASSLRVGAVKDTQYF
>TRBD1|TRBJ2-7|TRBV20-1|.
TGCAGTGCTGAACATCCCACAGGGGGATCCTACGAGCAGTACTTC
CSAEHPTGGSYEQYF
>.|TRBJ2-2|TRBV29-1|.
TGCAGCGTTCGAACAGGGATGATCACCGGGGAGCTGTTTTTT
CSVRTGMITGELFF
>.|TRBJ2-7|TRBV5-1|.
TGCGCCAGCAGCTCGGGACGGAAAGCCTACGAGCAGTACTTC
CASSSGRKAYEQYF
>.|TRBJ2-7|TRBV7-2|medium-sized
TGTGCCAGCAGCTCCTTTACCTACGAGCAGTACTTC
CASSSFTYEQYF